This T cell receptor beta chain was found in a study of blood T cell repertoires in COVID-19. Study-level information: The United States, Italy and Spain provided the acute and convalescent COVID-19 samples. Sample material is recorded as cDNA or gDNA derived from T cells, B-cell-depleted T cells, or PBMCs.

The CDR3 runs to 12 residues. J gave up 6 bases and V 5 bases, and 3 bases lay outside the gene matches. CDR1 is SGHTA and CDR2 is FQGNSA in the germline V gene. Per the original data handling: Researchers report that nucleated cell counts were estimated from reference gene primer amplification. Some clones are missing from TCRdb's copy, which holds only in-frame ones; the method was immunoSEQ multiplex PCR. The V and J calls and clone size are taken from that table; D and trimming were inferred from the DNA. Of approximately 670,000 clones listed, about nine tenths are singletons. The sequenced material came from peripheral blood. The V and J genes are TRBV7-2 and TRBJ1-2; 7 bases fit TRBD1. This receptor was taken from a woman aged 18-29 years with acute or convalescent COVID-19. CDR3: CASSADRHGYTF. Written as DNA, the CDR3 is TGTGCCAGCAGCGCGGACAGGCATGGCTACACCTTC.